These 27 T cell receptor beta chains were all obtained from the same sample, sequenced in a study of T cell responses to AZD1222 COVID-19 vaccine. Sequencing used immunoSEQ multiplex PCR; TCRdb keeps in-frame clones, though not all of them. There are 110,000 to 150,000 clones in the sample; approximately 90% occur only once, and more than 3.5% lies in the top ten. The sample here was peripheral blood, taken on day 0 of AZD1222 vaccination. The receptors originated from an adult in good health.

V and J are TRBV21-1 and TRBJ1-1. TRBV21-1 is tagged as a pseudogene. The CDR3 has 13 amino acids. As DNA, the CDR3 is TGTGCCAGCAGCAAGGGTGGGTCCACTGAAGCTTTCTTT. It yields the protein CASSKGGSTEAFF.

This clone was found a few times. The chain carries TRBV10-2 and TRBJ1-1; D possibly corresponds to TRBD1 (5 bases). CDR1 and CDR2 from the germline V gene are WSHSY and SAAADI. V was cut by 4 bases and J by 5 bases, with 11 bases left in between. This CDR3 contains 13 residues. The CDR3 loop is CASSVRDLTEAFF. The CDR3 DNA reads TGCGCCAGCAGTGTCAGGGATTTGACTGAAGCTTTCTTT.

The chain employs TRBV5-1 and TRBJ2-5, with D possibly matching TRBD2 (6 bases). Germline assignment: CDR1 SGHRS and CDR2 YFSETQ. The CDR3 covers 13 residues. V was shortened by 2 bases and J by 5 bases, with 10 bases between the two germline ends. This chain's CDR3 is CASSLRGGETQYF. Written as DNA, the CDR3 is TGCGCCAGCAGCTTAAGGGGAGGCGAGACCCAGTACTTC.

The CDR3 loop is CAWSDTSSYEQYF. The CDR3 DNA is TGTGCCTGGAGTGATACATCGTCCTACGAGCAGTACTTC. The chain recombines TRBV30 with TRBJ2-7, with D unresolved. Trimming stripped 1 base from V and 1 base from J, with 8 bases between. This CDR3 region has 13 residues. Germline-derived CDR1 and CDR2 are GTSNPN and SVGIG (reference sequence).

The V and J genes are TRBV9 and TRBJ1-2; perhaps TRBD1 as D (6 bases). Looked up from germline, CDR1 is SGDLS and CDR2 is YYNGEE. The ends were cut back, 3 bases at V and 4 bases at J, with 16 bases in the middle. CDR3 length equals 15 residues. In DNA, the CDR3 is TGTGCCAGCAGCGCACAGGGCCTAGGGGTCTATGGCTACACCTTC. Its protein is CASSAQGLGVYGYTF.

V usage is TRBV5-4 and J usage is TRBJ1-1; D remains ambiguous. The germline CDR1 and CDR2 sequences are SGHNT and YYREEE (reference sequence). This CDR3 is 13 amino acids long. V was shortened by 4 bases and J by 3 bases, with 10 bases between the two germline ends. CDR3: CASSPPLDTEAFF. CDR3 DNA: TGTGCCAGCAGCCCTCCCCTTGACACTGAAGCTTTCTTT. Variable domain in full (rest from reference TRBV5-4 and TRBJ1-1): ETGVTQSPTHLIKTRGQQVTLRCSSQSGHNTVSWYQQALGQGPQFIFQYYREEENGRGNFPPRFSGLQFPNYSSELNVNALELDDSALYLCASSPPLDTEAFFGQGTRLTVV.

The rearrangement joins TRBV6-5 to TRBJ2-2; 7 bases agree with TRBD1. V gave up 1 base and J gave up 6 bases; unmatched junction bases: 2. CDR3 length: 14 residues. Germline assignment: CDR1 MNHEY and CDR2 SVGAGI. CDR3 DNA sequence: TGTGCCAGCAGTTACTACACAGGGGCCGGGGAGCTGTTTTTT. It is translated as CASSYYTGAGELFF.

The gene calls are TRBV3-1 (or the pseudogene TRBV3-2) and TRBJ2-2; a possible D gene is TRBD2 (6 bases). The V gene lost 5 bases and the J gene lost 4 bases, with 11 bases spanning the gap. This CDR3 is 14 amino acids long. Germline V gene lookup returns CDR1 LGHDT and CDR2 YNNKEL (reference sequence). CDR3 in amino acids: CASSGRLGTGELFF. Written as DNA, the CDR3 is TGTGCCAGCAGCGGCCGACTAGGCACCGGGGAGCTGTTTTTT.

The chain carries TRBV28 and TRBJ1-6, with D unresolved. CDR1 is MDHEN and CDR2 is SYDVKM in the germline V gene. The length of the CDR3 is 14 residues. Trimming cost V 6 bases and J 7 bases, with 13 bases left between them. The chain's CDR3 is CASSFRILNSPLHF. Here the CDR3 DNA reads TGTGCCAGCAGCTTCAGGATTTTGAATTCACCCCTCCACTTT.

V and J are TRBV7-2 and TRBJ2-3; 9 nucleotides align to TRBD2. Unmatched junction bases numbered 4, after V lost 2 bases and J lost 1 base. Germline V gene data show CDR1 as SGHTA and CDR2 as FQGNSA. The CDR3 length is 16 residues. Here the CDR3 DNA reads TGTGCCAGCAGCTTACTTGCGGGAGGGGGCACAGATACGCAGTATTTT. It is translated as CASSLLAGGGTDTQYF. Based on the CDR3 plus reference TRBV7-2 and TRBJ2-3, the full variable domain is GAGVSQSPSNKVTEKGKDVELRCDPISGHTALYWYRQSLGQGLEFLIYFQGNSAPDKSGLPSDRFSAERTGGSVSTLTIQRTQQEDSAVYLCASSLLAGGGTDTQYFGPGTRLTVL.

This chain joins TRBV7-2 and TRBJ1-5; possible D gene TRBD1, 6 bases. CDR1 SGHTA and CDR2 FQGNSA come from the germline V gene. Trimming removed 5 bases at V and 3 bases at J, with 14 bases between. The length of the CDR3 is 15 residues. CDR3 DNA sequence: TGTGCCAGCAGCCCGCTACAGGGCGCCAATCAGCCCCAGCATTTT. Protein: CASSPLQGANQPQHF.

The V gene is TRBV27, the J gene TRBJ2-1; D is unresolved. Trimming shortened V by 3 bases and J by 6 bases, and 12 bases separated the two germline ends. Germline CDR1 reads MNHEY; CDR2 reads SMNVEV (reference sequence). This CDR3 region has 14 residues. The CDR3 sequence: CASSFDGSGNEQFF. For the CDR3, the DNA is TGTGCCAGCAGTTTTGACGGATCTGGCAATGAGCAGTTCTTC.

The CDR3 protein is CASSEYGGQKGGYTF. CDR3 DNA: TGTGCCAGCAGTGAATACGGGGGCCAAAAGGGCGGCTACACCTTC. The chain employs TRBV25-1 and TRBJ1-2; D perhaps matches TRBD1 (6 bases). CDR1 is MGHDK and CDR2 is SYGVNS in the germline V gene. The CDR3 is 15 amino acids. The germline V and J ends were trimmed by 0 bases and 8 bases, with 16 bases remaining between them.

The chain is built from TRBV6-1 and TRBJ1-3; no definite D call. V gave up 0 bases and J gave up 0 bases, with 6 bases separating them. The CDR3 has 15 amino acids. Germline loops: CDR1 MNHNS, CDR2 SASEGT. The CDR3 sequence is CASSEAAVSGNTIYF. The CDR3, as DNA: TGTGCCAGCAGTGAAGCGGCGGTCTCTGGAAACACCATATATTTT.

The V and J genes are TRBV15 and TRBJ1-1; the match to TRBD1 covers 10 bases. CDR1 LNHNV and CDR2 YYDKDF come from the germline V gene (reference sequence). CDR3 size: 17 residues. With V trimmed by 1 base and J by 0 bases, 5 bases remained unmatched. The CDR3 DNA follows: TGTGCCACCAGCAGAGGGGACAGGGGACCGATGAACACTGAAGCTTTCTTT. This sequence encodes CATSRGDRGPMNTEAFF.

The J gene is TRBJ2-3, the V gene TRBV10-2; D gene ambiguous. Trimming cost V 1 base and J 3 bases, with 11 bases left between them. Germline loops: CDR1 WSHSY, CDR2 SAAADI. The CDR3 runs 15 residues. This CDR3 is CASSELLGRTDTQYF. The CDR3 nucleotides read TGCGCCAGCAGTGAGTTGCTGGGCCGAACAGATACGCAGTATTTT.

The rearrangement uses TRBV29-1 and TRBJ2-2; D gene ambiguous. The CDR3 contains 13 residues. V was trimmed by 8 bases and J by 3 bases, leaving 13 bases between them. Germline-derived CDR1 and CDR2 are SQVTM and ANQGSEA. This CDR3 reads CSWIDGYTGELFF. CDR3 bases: TGCAGCTGGATCGACGGATACACCGGGGAGCTGTTTTTT.

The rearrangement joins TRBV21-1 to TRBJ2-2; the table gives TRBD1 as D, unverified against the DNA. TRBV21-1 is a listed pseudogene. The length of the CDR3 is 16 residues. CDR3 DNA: TGTGCCAGCAGCAAATTTGTGACAGACCCCACCGGGGAGCTGTTTTTT. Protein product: CASSKFVTDPTGELFF.

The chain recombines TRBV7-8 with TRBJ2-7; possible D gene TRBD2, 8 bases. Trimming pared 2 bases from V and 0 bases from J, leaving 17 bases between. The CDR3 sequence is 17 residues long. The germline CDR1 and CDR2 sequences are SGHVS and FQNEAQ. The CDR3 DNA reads TGTGCCAGCAGCTTACGGGGGGGACAGTCCGGCTCCTACGAGCAGTACTTC. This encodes CASSLRGGQSGSYEQYF.

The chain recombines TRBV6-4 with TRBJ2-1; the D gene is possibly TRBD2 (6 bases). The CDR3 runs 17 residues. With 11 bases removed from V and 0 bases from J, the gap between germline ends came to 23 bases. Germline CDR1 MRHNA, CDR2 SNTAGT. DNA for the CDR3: TGTGCCCGTGGGGGACTTCTGGACTTTAGCTCCTACAATGAGCAGTTCTTC. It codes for CARGGLLDFSSYNEQFF.

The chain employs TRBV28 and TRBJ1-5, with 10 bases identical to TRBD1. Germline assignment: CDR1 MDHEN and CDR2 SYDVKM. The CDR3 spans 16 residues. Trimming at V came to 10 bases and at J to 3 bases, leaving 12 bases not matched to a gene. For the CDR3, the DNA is TGTGCCATCCGACAGGGGGCGTCAGGGTCCAATCAGCCCCAGCATTTT. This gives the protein CAIRQGASGSNQPQHF.

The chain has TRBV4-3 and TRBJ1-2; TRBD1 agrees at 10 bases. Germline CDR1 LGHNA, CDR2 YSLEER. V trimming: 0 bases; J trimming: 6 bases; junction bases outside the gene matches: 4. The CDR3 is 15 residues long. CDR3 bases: TGCGCCAGCAGCCAAGATGAGGGACAGGGGAATGGCTACACCTTC. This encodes CASSQDEGQGNGYTF.

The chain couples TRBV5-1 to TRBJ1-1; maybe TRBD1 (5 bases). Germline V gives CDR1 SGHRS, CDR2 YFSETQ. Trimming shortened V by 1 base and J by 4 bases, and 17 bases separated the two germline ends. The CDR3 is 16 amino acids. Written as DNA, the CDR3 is TGCGCCAGCAGCTTGATCGACAGAAGGAGGGGCACTGAAGCTTTCTTT. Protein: CASSLIDRRRGTEAFF.

Written as DNA, the CDR3 is TGTGCCAGCAGATTACCGGGACAGGGACTGAACTATGGCTACACCTTC. It is translated as CASRLPGQGLNYGYTF. This chain joins TRBV28 and TRBJ1-2; 9 bases fit TRBD1. Germline-derived CDR1 and CDR2 are MDHEN and SYDVKM. This CDR3 is built from 16 residues. V lost 6 bases and J lost 2; bases outside the gene matches: 10.

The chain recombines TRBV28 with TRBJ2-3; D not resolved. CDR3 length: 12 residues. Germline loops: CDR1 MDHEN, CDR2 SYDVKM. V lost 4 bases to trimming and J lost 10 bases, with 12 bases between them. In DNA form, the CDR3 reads TGTGCCAGCAGTTCGACTTGGAATCCGCAGTATTTT. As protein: CASSSTWNPQYF.

The CDR3 DNA is TGTGCCAGCAGCCGGACCGACCTAAACACCGGGGAGCTGTTTTTT. It is translated as CASSRTDLNTGELFF. The chain is built from TRBV3-1 (or the pseudogene TRBV3-2) and TRBJ2-2; no reliable D call. Germline-derived CDR1 and CDR2 are LGHDT and YNNKEL (reference sequence). The CDR3 covers 15 residues. Trimming removed 4 bases from V and 2 bases from J, with 11 bases in between.

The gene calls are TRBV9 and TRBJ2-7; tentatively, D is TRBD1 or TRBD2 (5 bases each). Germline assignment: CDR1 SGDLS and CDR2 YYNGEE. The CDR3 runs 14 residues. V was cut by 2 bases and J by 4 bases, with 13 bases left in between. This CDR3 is CASSVLSGAYEQYF. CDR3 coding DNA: TGTGCCAGCAGCGTCCTTTCCGGGGCGTACGAGCAGTACTTC.